This T cell receptor (beta chain) was captured by sequencing in a study of PD-L1 blockade in urothelial cancer. As to time point: pretreatment peripheral blood. The authors spiked synthetic TCR analog templates into each PCR. Produced via immunoSEQ multiplex PCR; TCRdb's table is partial and in-frame only. The sample lists tens of thousands of clones, 80% to 85% seen once, with approximately 2% in the top ten. After removal of 0 bases from V and 10 bases from J, the junction contained 12 bases not matched to a gene. CDR1 and CDR2 (germline): KGHSH, LQKENI. This CDR3 has 16 residues. The rearrangement joins TRBV18 to TRBJ1-1; 9 bases fit TRBD1. The material sequenced was PBMCs, taken around atezolizumab (anti-PD-L1) treatment. The TCR comes from a man between 45 and 60 years old with urothelial cancer. In DNA form, the CDR3 reads TGTGCCAGCTCACCACCGGGACAGGGTAGTTTTTTCGGAGCTTTCTTT. It is translated as CASSPPGQGSFFGAFF. Full variable domain (rest looked up from reference TRBV18 and TRBJ1-1): NAGVMQNPRHLVRRRGQEARLRCSPMKGHSHVYWYRQLPEEGLKFMVYLQKENIIDESGMPKERFSAEFPKEGPSILRIQQVVRGDSAAYFCASSPPGQGSFFGAFFGQGTRLTVV.